This entry lists 29 T cell receptor beta chains sequenced from one sample in a study of T cells in women clearing cervical HPV infection. The repertoire was sequenced with immunoSEQ multiplex PCR; TCRdb's copy has only in-frame clones and lacks some. The repertoire table contains more than 25,000 clones. The sample was blood buffy coat. The receptors come from a woman aged 18-69 years with a cervical HPV16 infection that either progressed to CIN3+ or cleared (not recorded which).

Turning to this clone: The read finishes 3 residues shy of the CDR3 end, and the germline J gene is used to complete it. J is TRBJ1-2 and V is TRBV6-1; 7 positions agree with TRBD1. The V segment lost 0 bases and the J segment 2 bases; nucleotides outside the gene matches: 12. The CDR3 length is 18 residues. Germline V gives CDR1 MNHNS, CDR2 SASEGT. The CDR3 protein is CASSEAHPSWTGNYGYTF. The part of the CDR3 DNA that was read is TGTGCCAGCAGTGAAGCGCACCCGAGTTGGACAGGAAACTATGGC.

On this clone: The read terminates 3 residues ahead of where the CDR3 ends, so the germline J gene completes it. The gene calls are TRBV5-1 and TRBJ2-3; 8 positions agree with TRBD2. CDR3 length: 16 residues. The V segment lost 4 bases and the J segment 2 bases; nucleotides outside the gene matches: 9. In germline, CDR1 is SGHRS, CDR2 YFSETQ. The sequenced CDR3 bases are TGCGCCAGCAGCCCTCCGTCTAGCGGGTACACAGATACG. Translated, it gives CASSPPSSGYTDT. In full, the CDR3 reads CASSPPSSGYTDTQYF.

Remarks on this clone: The read terminates 3 residues ahead of where the CDR3 ends, so the germline J gene completes it. The gene calls are TRBV30 and TRBJ2-5; D is possibly TRBD1 (6 bases). The CDR3 sequence is 17 residues long. Looked up from germline, CDR1 is GTSNPN and CDR2 is SVGIG (reference sequence). Between the trimmed V and J ends, which lost 3 bases and 1 base, there was a span of 21 bases. The chain's CDR3 is CAWSRRVGALAQETQYF. The CDR3 bases that were read are TGTGCCTGGAGCCGAAGGGTGGGGGCGCTCGCCCAAGAGACC.

Turning to this clone: The read terminates 3 residues ahead of where the CDR3 ends, so the germline J gene completes it. The chain carries TRBV12-3 or TRBV12-4 and TRBJ2-7, with TRBD1 matching 8 bases. CDR3 length: 18 residues. V gave up 0 bases and J gave up 2 bases; unmatched junction bases: 12. The DNA read from the CDR3 is TGTGCCAGCAGTTTAGCGCTGGGGGGACAGGCACTTCCCTACGAG. Translated, it gives CASSLALGGQALPYE. From start to end, the CDR3 is CASSLALGGQALPYEQYF.

Remarks on this clone: Read sequence stops 3 residues before the CDR3 end, and the germline J gene provides the missing end. The chain combines TRBV10-3 with TRBJ2-2; TRBD1 might be the D (6 bases). This CDR3 has 15 residues. Trimming took 6 bases from V and 1 from J, leaving 12 bases between them. Germline assignment: CDR1 ENHRY and CDR2 SYGVKD. The part of the CDR3 DNA that was read is TGTGCCATCAGACCACCGGACAGGAACACCGGGGAG. It yields the protein CAIRPPDRNTGE. The whole CDR3 protein reads CAIRPPDRNTGELFF.

With regard to this clone: The sequence runs out 3 residues before the end of the CDR3; the remainder is reconstructed from the germline J gene. The chain recombines TRBV2 with TRBJ1-2; 8 positions agree with TRBD1. The V gene's germline CDR1 is SNHLY and CDR2 FYNNEI. Trimming cost V 4 bases and J 3 bases; bases outside gene matches: 13. The CDR3 is made up of 17 amino acids. CDR3 DNA (partial): TGTGCCAGCAGTGTTCGCGACAGGGGAGTTTGGGACTATGGC. Protein: CASSVRDRGVWDYG. In full, the CDR3 reads CASSVRDRGVWDYGYTF.

Notes on this clone: The read ends 3 residues shy of where the CDR3 ends; the end is completed using the germline J gene. The chain uses TRBV7-9 and TRBJ1-2; tentatively, D is TRBD1 (6 bases). CDR3 length: 12 residues. The germline V gene has CDR1 SEHNR and CDR2 FQNEAQ (reference sequence). CDR3 bases read: TGTGCCAGCAGCTCGGACAGTCTCGGG. This codes for CASSSDSLG. The full CDR3 is CASSSDSLGYTF. The complete variable domain, with remaining parts taken from reference TRBV7-9 and TRBJ1-2, reads DTGVSQNPRHKITKRGQNVTFRCDPISEHNRLYWYRQTLGQGPEFLTYFQNEAQLEKSRLLSDRFSAERPKGSFSTLEIQRTEQGDSAMYLCASSSDSLGYTFGSGTRLTVV.

On this clone itself: The CDR3 extends 3 residues past the end of the read, so its final part is completed from the germline J gene. The chain is built from TRBV7-9 and TRBJ1-2; D remains unclear. The CDR3 runs to 13 residues. Trimming cost V 1 base and J 2 bases, with 5 bases left between them. CDR1 is SEHNR and CDR2 is FQNEAQ in the germline V gene (reference sequence). The CDR3 bases that were read are TGTGCCAGCAGCTTAGACGGGAACTATGGC. Its protein product is CASSLDGNYG. The entire CDR3 protein is CASSLDGNYGYTF.

With respect to this clone: The observed sequence ends 3 residues before the CDR3 terminus, with the missing tail filled in from the germline J gene. The chain carries TRBV19 and TRBJ2-1; 7 bases map to TRBD1. V trimming: 6 bases; J trimming: 5 bases; junction bases outside the gene matches: 10. Germline values: CDR1 LNHDA, CDR2 SQIVND (reference sequence). The CDR3 runs 15 residues. The DNA read from the CDR3 is TGTGCCAGTAGCTATAGACAGGGAGAAAACAATGAG. This gives the protein CASSYRQGENNE. The full-length CDR3 reads as CASSYRQGENNEQFF. Together with reference TRBV19 and TRBJ2-1, the CDR3 gives the full variable domain: DGGITQSPKYLFRKEGQNVTLSCEQNLNHDAMYWYRQDPGQGLRLIYYSQIVNDFQKGDIAEGYSVSREKKESFPLTVTSAQKNPTAFYLCASSYRQGENNEQFFGPGTRLTVL.

As regards this clone: The sequence runs out 3 residues before the end of the CDR3; the remainder is reconstructed from the germline J gene. The genes are TRBV30 and TRBJ2-2, with 8 bases matching TRBD1. The CDR3 is made up of 15 amino acids. Germline assignment: CDR1 GTSNPN and CDR2 SVGIG (reference sequence). Losses at the gene ends were 6 bases for V and 5 bases for J; bases not matched to a gene: 11. CDR3 DNA (partial): TGTGCCTGTTCAGGGGGCTCAATCGGGACCGGGGAG. Residues: CACSGGSIGTGE. The whole CDR3 reads CACSGGSIGTGELFF.

With respect to this clone: The CDR3 end is not reached by the read, which stops 3 residues before it; the germline J gene fills it in. This chain links TRBV7-9 with TRBJ2-2, with a possible D match to TRBD1 (5 bases). Germline-derived CDR1 and CDR2 are SEHNR and FQNEAQ (reference sequence). The CDR3 totals 12 residues. The chain's CDR3 is CASSPSGQPLFF. CDR3 DNA, as far as it was read: TGTGCCAGCAGCCCGTCAGGGCAACCG.

Regarding this clone: Coverage ceases 3 residues before the CDR3 finishes, and the germline J gene fills in the end. The chain has TRBV19 and TRBJ1-2, with 10 bases fitting TRBD1. Germline CDR1 and CDR2: LNHDA and SQIVND (reference sequence). The V segment lost 6 bases and the J segment 4 bases; nucleotides outside the gene matches: 8. CDR3 length equals 15 residues. The CDR3 bases that were read are TGTGCCAGTAGGGTTCCGGGACAGGGGATCTATGGC. Translated: CASRVPGQGIYG. The entire CDR3 sequence reads CASRVPGQGIYGYTF.

About this clone itself: The CDR3 goes on 3 residues after the read ends, and that part is filled in from the germline J gene. This sample includes further DNA sequences coding for the same CDR3. The chain links TRBV19 to TRBJ1-3; TRBD1 might be the D (6 bases). Trimming shortened V by 4 bases and J by 2 bases, and 18 bases separated the two germline ends. CDR1 and CDR2 (germline): LNHDA, SQIVND (reference sequence). The CDR3 length is 17 residues. The CDR3 bases that were read are TGTGCCAGTAGTACTCGGGACACCGTGGGCCCTGGAAACACC. It codes for CASSTRDTVGPGNT. The complete CDR3 protein is CASSTRDTVGPGNTIYF.

In regard to this clone: The sequence runs out 3 residues before the end of the CDR3; the remainder is reconstructed from the germline J gene. This sequence joins TRBV11-3 and TRBJ1-1; D is possibly TRBD1 (6 bases). The CDR3 runs 15 residues. The V end lost 0 bases, the J end lost 3 bases, and 11 bases lay between the germline ends. CDR1 is SGHNT, CDR2 YENEEA, per germline. CDR3 region: CASSLDGGRDTEAFF. The covered CDR3 bases are TGTGCCAGCAGCTTAGACGGGGGGCGCGACACTGAA.

A remark on this clone: The read ends 3 residues before the CDR3 terminus; that terminus is restored from the germline J gene. V and J are TRBV7-3 and TRBJ1-4; 7 positions match TRBD1. This CDR3 has 21 residues. The junction had 17 bases not matched to a gene; V was cut back by 1 base and J by 0 bases. The germline CDR1 and CDR2 sequences are SGHTA and FQGTGA. The CDR3 spells CASSLSGVAGGGHSTNEKLFF. CDR3 bases read: TGTGCCAGCAGCTTAAGTGGTGTTGCAGGGGGAGGACACTCAACTAATGAAAAA.

Concerning this clone itself: Coverage ceases 3 residues before the CDR3 finishes, and the germline J gene fills in the end. The rearrangement joins TRBV5-3 to TRBJ2-7, with 10 positions matching TRBD1. TRBV5-3 is an ORF, and what it does is uncertain. J lost 3 bases, V lost 3 bases, and 6 bases had no gene match. CDR3 length equals 15 residues. The sequenced CDR3 bases are TGTGCCAGAAGCTCCCGGGACAGGGGTTACTACGAG. As protein: CARSSRDRGYYE. The whole CDR3 is CARSSRDRGYYEQYF.

Comments on this clone: Sequencing ends 3 residues short of the CDR3 end; the germline J gene provides the rest. This chain links TRBV6-2 or TRBV6-3 with TRBJ1-4, with TRBD1 matching 7 bases. Germline V CDR1 and CDR2: MNHEY, SVGEGT. This CDR3 is built from 15 residues. CDR3 sequence reads: CASNTGQNDNSPLFF. Partial CDR3 DNA: TGTGCCAGCAATACGGGACAGAACGACAATTCACCA.

Note on this clone: The sequence runs out 3 residues before the end of the CDR3; the remainder is reconstructed from the germline J gene. Other DNA sequences in the same sample also yield this CDR3. This chain joins TRBV7-6 and TRBJ1-2, with D maybe TRBD1 (6 bases). Looked up from germline, CDR1 is SGHVS and CDR2 is FNYEAQ. This CDR3 spans 14 amino acids. The CDR3 sequence: CASSLAPGVYGYTF. The DNA read from the CDR3 is TGTGCCAGCAGCTTAGCGCCAGGGGTCTACGGC.

In the case of this clone: Sequencing ends 3 residues short of the CDR3 end; the germline J gene provides the rest. The chain links TRBV19 to TRBJ2-5; D is perhaps TRBD2 (5 bases). From germline, CDR1 is LNHDA and CDR2 SQIVND (reference sequence). With 5 bases removed from V and 5 bases from J, the gap between germline ends came to 9 bases. The CDR3 is 12 residues long. CDR3 bases read: TGTGCCAGTAGTTCGTCGGGGGAGACC. Encoded protein: CASSSSGET. The whole CDR3 sequence reads CASSSSGETQYF.

A remark on this clone: The read terminates 3 residues ahead of where the CDR3 ends, so the germline J gene completes it. The J gene is TRBJ1-2, the V gene TRBV6-2 or TRBV6-3; 7 bases line up with TRBD1. Germline lookup yields CDR1 MNHEY and CDR2 SVGEGT. The CDR3 contains 15 residues. CDR3 DNA (partial): TGTGCCAGCAGTTCTTTAGCGGGGGGGACAGATACC. It is translated as CASSSLAGGTDT. The complete CDR3 reads CASSSLAGGTDTYTF.

In regard to this clone: The sequence runs out 3 residues before the end of the CDR3; the remainder is reconstructed from the germline J gene. The chain carries TRBV9 and TRBJ2-5; 11 bases are a match to TRBD2. V lost 0 bases to trimming and J lost 1 base; unmatched junction nucleotides: 2. The CDR3 extends over 16 amino acids. CDR1 is SGDLS, CDR2 YYNGEE, per germline. CDR3 DNA (partial): TGTGCCAGCAGCGTAGGTCTAGCGGGGGGCCAAGAGACC. This translates into CASSVGLAGGQET. The CDR3 in its entirety is CASSVGLAGGQETQYF. Filled out from reference TRBV9 and TRBJ2-5, the complete variable domain reads DSGVTQTPKHLITATGQRVTLRCSPRSGDLSVYWYQQSLDQGLQFLIQYYNGEERAKGNILERFSAQQFPDLHSELNLSSLELGDSALYFCASSVGLAGGQETQYFGPGTRLLVL.

CDR3 sequence: CASSIAQGEYNEQFF. Partial CDR3 DNA: TGTGCCAGTAGTATAGCCCAGGGAGAGTACAATGAG. This sequence joins TRBV19 and TRBJ2-1; D is tentatively TRBD1 or TRBD2 (5 bases each). The read halts 3 residues ahead of the CDR3 end, with the missing end drawn from the germline J gene. Germline V gene sequence: CDR1 LNHDA, CDR2 SQIVND (reference sequence). The ends were cut back, 1 base at V and 4 bases at J, with 11 bases in the middle. The CDR3 runs to 15 residues.

As for this clone: The CDR3 end lies 3 residues beyond the end of the read and is filled in from the germline J gene. This chain uses TRBV5-4 with TRBJ1-2; 8 bases match TRBD1. V was clipped by 7 bases and J by 6 bases; unmatched bases: 8. CDR1 SGHNT and CDR2 YYREEE come from the germline V gene (reference sequence). The CDR3 is 13 amino acids. This chain's CDR3 is CASLRDRTNGYTF. The DNA read from the CDR3 is TGTGCCAGCCTCCGGGACAGGACGAATGGC.

CDR3 bases read: TGTGCCAGCTCATTAACTAGCGGGGAATTCAATGAC. This gives the protein CASSLTSGEFND. The CDR3 in its entirety is CASSLTSGEFNDYTF. The chain is built from TRBV18 and TRBJ1-2, with no clear D. The CDR3 extends 3 residues past the end of the read, so its final part is completed from the germline J gene. CDR3 size: 15 residues. CDR1 is KGHSH and CDR2 is LQKENI in the germline V gene.

As for this clone: The CDR3 end is not reached by the read, which stops 3 residues before it; the germline J gene fills it in. V is TRBV7-9 and J is TRBJ2-7, with D perhaps matching TRBD2 (5 bases). The CDR3 loop spans 14 amino acids. The germline CDR1 and CDR2 sequences are SEHNR and FQNEAQ (reference sequence). Between the trimmed V and J ends, which lost 6 bases and 0 bases, there was a span of 12 bases. CDR3 sequence: CASSEADVSYEQYF. The sequenced CDR3 bases are TGTGCCAGCAGTGAAGCGGACGTCTCCTACGAG. Looking up the rest from reference TRBV7-9 and TRBJ2-7 gives the full variable domain: DTGVSQNPRHKITKRGQNVTFRCDPISEHNRLYWYRQTLGQGPEFLTYFQNEAQLEKSRLLSDRFSAERPKGSFSTLEIQRTEQGDSAMYLCASSEADVSYEQYFGPGTRLTVT.

As regards this clone: Read data end 3 residues before the CDR3 end; the end is taken from the germline J gene. The chain joins TRBV20-1 to TRBJ1-5, with a tentative D call TRBD1 (6 bases). CDR3 size: 15 residues. The V and J ends lost 3 bases and 0 bases respectively, with 12 bases between them. Germline values: CDR1 DFQATT, CDR2 SNEGSKA (reference sequence). The part of the CDR3 DNA that was read is TGCAGTGCTAGCGCCGGGACACGTAGCAATCAGCCC. Translated: CSASAGTRSNQP. The whole CDR3 region reads CSASAGTRSNQPQHF.

Comment on this clone: The read terminates 3 residues before the CDR3 end, so the remaining end is supplied by the germline J gene. This chain uses TRBV7-2 with TRBJ1-5; D may be TRBD1 (6 bases). The CDR3 is made up of 15 amino acids. Deletions cut 5 bases from V and 1 base from J, with 12 bases between. Per germline, CDR1 SGHTA and CDR2 FQGNSA. Incomplete CDR3 DNA: TGTGCCAGCAGCCCAACACAGGGAAGCAATCAGCCC. Protein: CASSPTQGSNQP. The CDR3 in its entirety is CASSPTQGSNQPQHF. Together with reference TRBV7-2 and TRBJ1-5, the CDR3 gives the full variable domain: GAGVSQSPSNKVTEKGKDVELRCDPISGHTALYWYRQSLGQGLEFLIYFQGNSAPDKSGLPSDRFSAERTGGSVSTLTIQRTQQEDSAVYLCASSPTQGSNQPQHFGDGTRLSIL.

In regard to this clone: The CDR3 extends 3 residues past the end of the read, so its final part is completed from the germline J gene. This sequence joins TRBV5-1 and TRBJ2-5; D might be TRBD2 (5 bases). This CDR3 is 16 amino acids long. Germline V gene data show CDR1 as SGHRS and CDR2 as YFSETQ. V lost 4 bases to trimming and J lost 4 bases, with 20 bases between them. The covered CDR3 bases are TGCGCCAGCAGCATGAATTCCGACCTCCGGGGAGAGACC. It codes for CASSMNSDLRGET. In full, the CDR3 reads CASSMNSDLRGETQYF.

Details on this clone: The CDR3 end is not reached by the read, which stops 3 residues before it; the germline J gene fills it in. The V call is TRBV20-1, the J call TRBJ1-3, with D possibly matching TRBD1 (5 bases). CDR3 length: 15 amino acids. V lost 2 bases and J lost 8, with 19 bases in between. CDR1 DFQATT and CDR2 SNEGSKA come from the germline V gene (reference sequence). This chain's CDR3 is CSARPLPGLLDTIYF. The DNA read from the CDR3 is TGCAGTGCTAGACCCCTACCGGGACTTCTGGACACC.